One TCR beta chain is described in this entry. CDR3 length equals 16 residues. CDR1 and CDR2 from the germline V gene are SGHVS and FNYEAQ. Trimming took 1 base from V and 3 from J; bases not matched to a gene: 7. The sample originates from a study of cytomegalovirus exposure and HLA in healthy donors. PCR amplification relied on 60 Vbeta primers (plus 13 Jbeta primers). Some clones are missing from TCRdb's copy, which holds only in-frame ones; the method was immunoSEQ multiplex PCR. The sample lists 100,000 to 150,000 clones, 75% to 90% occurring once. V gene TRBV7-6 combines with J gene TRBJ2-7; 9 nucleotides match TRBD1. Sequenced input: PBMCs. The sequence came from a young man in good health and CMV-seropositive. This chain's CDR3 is CASSLGSPGQGYEQYF. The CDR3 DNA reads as TGTGCCAGCAGCTTAGGATCACCGGGACAGGGCTACGAGCAGTACTTC.